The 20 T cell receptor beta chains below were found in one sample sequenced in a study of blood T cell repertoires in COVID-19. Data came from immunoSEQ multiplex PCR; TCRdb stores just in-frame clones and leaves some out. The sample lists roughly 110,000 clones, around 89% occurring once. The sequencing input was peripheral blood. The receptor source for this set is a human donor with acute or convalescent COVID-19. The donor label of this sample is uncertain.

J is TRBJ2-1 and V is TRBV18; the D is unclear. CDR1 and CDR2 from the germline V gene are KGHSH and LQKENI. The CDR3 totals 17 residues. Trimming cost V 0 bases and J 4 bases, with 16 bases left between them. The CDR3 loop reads CASSPPWAAGLYNEQFF. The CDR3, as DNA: TGTGCCAGCTCACCACCCTGGGCAGCTGGCCTTTACAATGAGCAGTTCTTC.

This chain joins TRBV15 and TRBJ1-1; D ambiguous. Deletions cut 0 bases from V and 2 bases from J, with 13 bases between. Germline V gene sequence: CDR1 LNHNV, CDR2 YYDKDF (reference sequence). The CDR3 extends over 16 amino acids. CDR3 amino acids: CATSRDNAKLNTEAFF. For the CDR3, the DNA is TGTGCCACCAGCAGAGATAATGCCAAACTAAACACTGAAGCTTTCTTT.

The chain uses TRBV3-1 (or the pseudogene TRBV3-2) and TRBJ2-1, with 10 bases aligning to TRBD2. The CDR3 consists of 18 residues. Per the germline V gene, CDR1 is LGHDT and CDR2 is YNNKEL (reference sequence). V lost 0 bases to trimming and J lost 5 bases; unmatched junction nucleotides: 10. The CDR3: CASSQEYERTSGDNEQFF. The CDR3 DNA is TGTGCCAGCAGCCAAGAATATGAGAGAACTAGCGGGGACAATGAGCAGTTCTTC.

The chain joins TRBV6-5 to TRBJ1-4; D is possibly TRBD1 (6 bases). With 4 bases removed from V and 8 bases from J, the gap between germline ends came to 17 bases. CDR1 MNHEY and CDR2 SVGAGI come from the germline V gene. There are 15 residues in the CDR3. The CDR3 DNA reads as TGTGCCAGCAGTTTATACAGGGACGACAGGGAAAAACTGTTTTTT. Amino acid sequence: CASSLYRDDREKLFF.

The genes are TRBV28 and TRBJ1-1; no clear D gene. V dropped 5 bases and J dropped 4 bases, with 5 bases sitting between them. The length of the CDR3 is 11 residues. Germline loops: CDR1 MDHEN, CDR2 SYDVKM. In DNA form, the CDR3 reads TGTGCCAGCAGTCGGAGCACTGAAGCTTTCTTT. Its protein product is CASSRSTEAFF.

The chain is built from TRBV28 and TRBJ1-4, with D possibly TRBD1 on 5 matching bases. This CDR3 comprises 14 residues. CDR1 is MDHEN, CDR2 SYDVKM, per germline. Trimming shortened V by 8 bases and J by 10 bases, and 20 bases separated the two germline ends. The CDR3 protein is CASRTGDSLGKLFF. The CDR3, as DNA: TGTGCCAGCCGGACGGGGGACTCTCTTGGAAAACTGTTTTTT.

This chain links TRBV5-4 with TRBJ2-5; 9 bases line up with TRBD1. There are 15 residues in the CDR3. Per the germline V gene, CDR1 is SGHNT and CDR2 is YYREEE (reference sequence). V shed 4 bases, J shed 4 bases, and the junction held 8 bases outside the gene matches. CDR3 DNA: TGTGCCAGCAGCCAATCACAGGGGGCTTTAGAGACCCAGTACTTC. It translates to CASSQSQGALETQYF.

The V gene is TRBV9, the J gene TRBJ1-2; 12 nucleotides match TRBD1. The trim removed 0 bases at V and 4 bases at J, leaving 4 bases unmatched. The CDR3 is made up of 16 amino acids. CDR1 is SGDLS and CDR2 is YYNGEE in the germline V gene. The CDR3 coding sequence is TGTGCCAGCAGCGTAGAGGGGACAGGGGGCAGCTATGGCTACACCTTC. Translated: CASSVEGTGGSYGYTF. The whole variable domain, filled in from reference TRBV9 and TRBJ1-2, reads DSGVTQTPKHLITATGQRVTLRCSPRSGDLSVYWYQQSLDQGLQFLIQYYNGEERAKGNILERFSAQQFPDLHSELNLSSLELGDSALYFCASSVEGTGGSYGYTFGSGTRLTVV.

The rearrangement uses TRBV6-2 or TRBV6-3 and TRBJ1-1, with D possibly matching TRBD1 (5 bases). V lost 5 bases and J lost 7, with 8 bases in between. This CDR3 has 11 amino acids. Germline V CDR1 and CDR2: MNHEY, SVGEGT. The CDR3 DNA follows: TGTGCCAGCAGTGGGAGGGGTGAAGCTTTCTTT. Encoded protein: CASSGRGEAFF.

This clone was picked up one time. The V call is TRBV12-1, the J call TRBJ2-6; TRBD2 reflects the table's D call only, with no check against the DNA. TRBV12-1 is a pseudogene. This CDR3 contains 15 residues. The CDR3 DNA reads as TGTGCCAGCAGCCTCACGCCTACCGGGGCCAACGTCCTGACTTTC. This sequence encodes CASSLTPTGANVLTF.

This CDR3 reads CASSLAGRGSGANVLTF. The CDR3 DNA sequence: TGTGCCAGCAGCTTAGCGGGTAGGGGCTCTGGGGCCAACGTCCTGACTTTC. The chain joins TRBV7-6 to TRBJ2-6; tentative D call: TRBD1 (5 bases). The V gene's germline CDR1 is SGHVS and CDR2 FNYEAQ. The CDR3 totals 17 residues. The V gene lost 0 bases and the J gene lost 0 bases, with 9 bases spanning the gap.

CDR3 sequence (DNA): TGCGCCAGCAGCTTACAGGGGGGAGGTTACGAGCAGTACTTC. Encoded protein: CASSLQGGGYEQYF. The genes are TRBV5-1 and TRBJ2-7, with 8 bases aligning to TRBD1. CDR1 is SGHRS and CDR2 is YFSETQ in the germline V gene. The CDR3 length is 14 residues. Trimming removed 2 bases from V and 4 bases from J; junction bases left unmatched: 5.

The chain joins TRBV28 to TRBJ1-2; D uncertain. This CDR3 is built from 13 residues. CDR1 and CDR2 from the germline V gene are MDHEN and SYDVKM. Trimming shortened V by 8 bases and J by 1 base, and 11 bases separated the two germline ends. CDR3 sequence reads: CASGGGINYGYTF. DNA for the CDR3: TGTGCCAGCGGAGGAGGGATTAACTATGGCTACACCTTC.

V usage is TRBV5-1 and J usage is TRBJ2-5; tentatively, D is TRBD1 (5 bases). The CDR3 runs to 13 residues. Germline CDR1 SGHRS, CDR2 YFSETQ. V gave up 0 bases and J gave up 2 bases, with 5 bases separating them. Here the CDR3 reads CASSLEGQETQYF. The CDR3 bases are TGCGCCAGCAGCTTGGAGGGGCAAGAGACCCAGTACTTC.

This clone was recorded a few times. CDR3 residues: CASSQDRGNTIYF. The CDR3 coding sequence is TGTGCCAGCAGCCAAGACAGGGGAAACACCATATATTTT. The V gene is TRBV4-2, the J gene TRBJ1-3; no reliable D call. V lost 0 bases and J lost 4, with 4 bases in between. This CDR3 has 13 amino acids. Germline CDR1 reads LGHNA; CDR2 reads YNFKEQ.

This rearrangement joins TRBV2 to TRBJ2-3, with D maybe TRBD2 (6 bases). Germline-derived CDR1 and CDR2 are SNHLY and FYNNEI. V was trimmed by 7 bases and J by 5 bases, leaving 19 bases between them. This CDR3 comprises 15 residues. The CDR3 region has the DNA TGTGCCAGCATGGACCGTGGACTATTCAAAGATACGCAGTATTTT. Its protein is CASMDRGLFKDTQYF.

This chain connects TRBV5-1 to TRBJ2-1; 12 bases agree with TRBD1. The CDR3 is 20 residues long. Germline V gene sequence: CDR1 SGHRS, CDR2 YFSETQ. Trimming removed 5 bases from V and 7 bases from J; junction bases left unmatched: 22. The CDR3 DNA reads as TGCGCCAGCAGACCCCCGCCGGGACAGGGGGCCTTTCAGAGAGGAAATGAGCAGTTCTTC. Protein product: CASRPPPGQGAFQRGNEQFF.

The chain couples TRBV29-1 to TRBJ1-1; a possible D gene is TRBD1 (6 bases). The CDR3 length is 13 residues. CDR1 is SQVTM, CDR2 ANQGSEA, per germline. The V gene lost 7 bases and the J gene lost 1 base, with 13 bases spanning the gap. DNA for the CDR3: TGCAGCGCTTCCCAGGGGAGGAACACTGAAGCTTTCTTT. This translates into CSASQGRNTEAFF.

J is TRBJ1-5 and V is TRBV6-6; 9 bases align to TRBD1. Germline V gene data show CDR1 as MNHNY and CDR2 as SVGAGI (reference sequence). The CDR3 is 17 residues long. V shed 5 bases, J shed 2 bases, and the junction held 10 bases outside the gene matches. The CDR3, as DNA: TGTGCCAGCAGTCCGGGACAGGGAGCTTTTGGCAATCAGCCCCAGCATTTT. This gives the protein CASSPGQGAFGNQPQHF.

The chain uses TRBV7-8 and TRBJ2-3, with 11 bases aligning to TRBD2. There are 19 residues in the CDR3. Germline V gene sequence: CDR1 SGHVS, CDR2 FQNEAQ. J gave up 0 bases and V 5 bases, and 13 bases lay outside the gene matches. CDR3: CASSPRMLAGGPSTDTQYF. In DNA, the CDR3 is TGTGCCAGCAGCCCCAGGATGCTAGCGGGGGGACCTAGCACAGATACGCAGTATTTT.